Detailed here is one T cell receptor (beta chain). Antigen unknown. Losses at the gene ends were 2 bases for V and 2 bases for J; bases not matched to a gene: 2. CDR1 is SGHRS and CDR2 is YFSETQ in the germline V gene. The CDR3 is 14 amino acids. The sample originates from a study of early stage breast cancer tumors. Looking at the study overall: Roughly 9.4-fold was the mean read coverage per sample.

The data were produced by immunoSEQ multiplex PCR, yet TCRdb's version contains in-frame clones alone and is incomplete. Of tens of thousands of clones listed, roughly 73% are singletons. Study-level points and caveats: Enriched TCRB sequences shared across patients were mostly commonly generated sequences.

This clonotype originated in a middle-aged person with breast cancer. The chain couples TRBV5-1 to TRBJ2-5; 8 bases agree with TRBD1. Material: blood. CDR3 nucleotides: TGCGCCAGCAGCTTAAGGGACAGGCAAGAGACCCAGTACTTC. Translation gives CASSLRDRQETQYF.